The present entry profiles one T cell receptor (beta chain) with its context. Its target is unknown. Germline values: CDR1 MNHEY, CDR2 SVGAGI. This CDR3 has 11 amino acids. V lost 5 bases and J lost 11, with 11 bases in between. The data stem from a study of beta chain features in type 1 diabetes. Study observations and caveats: Type 1 diabetes patients showed a moderate but significant shortening of TCRB CDR3s in all four CD4+ subsets.

A sort by CD45RO/CCR7/CD25/CD127/CD95/CD27 yielded CD4+ naive, central memory, regulatory and stem cell-like memory cells. Of the isolated RNA, all was reverse transcribed, and so the sequenced material was expressed TCRB transcripts. This table comes from immunoSEQ multiplex PCR, and its TCRdb copy is limited to in-frame clones, with some not included. The repertoire has 250,000 to 350,000 clones, over 12% of them found once; the top ten carry roughly 0.015%. This TCR was recovered from a man aged 18 to 29 with type 1 diabetes. V usage is TRBV6-5 and J usage is TRBJ2-3, with D perhaps matching TRBD1 (6 bases). Sequenced input: naive CD4+ T cells from blood. This chain's CDR3 is CASSPGDGQYF. CDR3 sequence (DNA): TGTGCCAGCAGTCCAGGGGATGGGCAGTATTTT.